The present T cell receptor (beta chain) was sequenced within a study of blood T cell repertoires in COVID-19 (TCRdb year 2020). Background on the whole study: Samples covering the acute and convalescent phases of COVID-19 were provided by collaborators in the United States, Italy and Spain. The prospective study material was composed of cDNA or gDNA derived from T cells, B-cell-depleted T cells, or PBMCs. The dataset comprised deeply sampled blood TCRbeta repertoires from subjects exposed to, actively infected with, or recovered from COVID-19. The repertoires were made available in a free public database intended to serve as a resource for research on the immune response to SARS-CoV-2. Samples came from the ongoing ImmuneRACE study (first 160 participants) plus 1,254 subjects from 6 global collaborators. The sample metadata nearly always contained a de-identified subject ID, COVID-19 status, age in years and sex. HLA class I and class II types, where available, came from metadata supplied by the sample provider rather than from assay-based typing. Findings and caveats that apply to the study as a whole: The quantity of clinical and demographic metadata differed by source and by participant and was supplied without curation.

Remarks on this clone: Its antigen is unknown. Within one base of it there is no much larger clone, and no base qualities were kept.

Including cysteine and phenylalanine, the CDR3 has 17 amino acids. The kept DNA is CDR3 alone, 51 bases in frame from the first base. Trimming at the junction amounts to 0 bases on V and 2 bases on J, and the germline ends lie 15 bases apart. From a lookup of the germline V gene, CDR1 and CDR2 are SGHAT and FQNNGV. TCRbeta CDR3 regions were amplified from genomic DNA using the immunoSEQ Assay, a bias-controlled multiplex PCR. Per the source publication's procedure: Nucleated cell counts per sample were estimated from amplification of reference gene primers within the assay. To quantify the absolute abundance of each unique TCRbeta CDR3 rearrangement, sequence reads were collapsed and filtered. For each sample, productive Simpson clonality was calculated as the square root of Simpson's diversity index across productive rearrangements. Imported from immuneACCESS, the table was reduced by TCRdb to in-frame sequences with V and J called. These copies leave out some clones; in studies compared against another copy, an unresolved V gene accounts for under half, and the cause of the remainder is not known. The D gene and trimming were derived from the DNA, and the V and J assignments and clone size from that table. The sample table lists around 250,000 clones, 70% to 90% of them with a count of one. Approximately 1.9% of the sample lies in the top ten.

Enrolling through a virtual design, the prospective study's participants ranged in age from about 18 to 89 years and lived across 24 United States geographic areas. In the prospective study, participants were assigned to cohorts based on the clinical history participants reported in a screening survey and a study questionnaire. For ImmuneRACE Cohort 3, a participant was defined as recovered based on two consecutive negative NP/OP PCR tests, clearance by a healthcare professional, or resolution of symptoms. Mobile phlebotomists in the prospective study collected whole blood, serum and a nasopharyngeal or oropharyngeal swab from every participant. Additional blood draws and questionnaires over an approximately two-month period could optionally be provided by prospective study participants. Before DNA extraction, blood samples from the prospective study were shipped at room temperature or frozen.

Sequenced: PBMCs or T cells enriched from blood (not recorded which). Here the chain combines TRBV11-2 and TRBJ2-3, and TRBD2 may be the D gene, going by 6 matching bases. This clonotype was obtained from a woman aged 45-65 years who had recovered from COVID-19. The CDR3 corresponds to CASSLDRDFPLTDTQYF. The nucleotide sequence is TGTGCCAGCAGCTTAGATCGGGACTTCCCGCTCACAGATACGCAGTATTTT.